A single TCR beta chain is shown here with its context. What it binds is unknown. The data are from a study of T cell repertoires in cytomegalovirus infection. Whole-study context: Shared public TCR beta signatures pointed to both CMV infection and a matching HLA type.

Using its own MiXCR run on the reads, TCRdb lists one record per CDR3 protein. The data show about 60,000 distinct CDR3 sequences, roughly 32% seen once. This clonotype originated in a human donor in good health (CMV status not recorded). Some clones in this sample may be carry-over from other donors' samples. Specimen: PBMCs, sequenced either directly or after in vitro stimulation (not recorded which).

The CDR3 loop reads CSASRPPSGNQPQHF. The CDR3 bases are TGCAGTGCTAGTCGCCCCCCCAGCGGCAATCAGCCCCAGCATTTT. The chain links TRBV20-1 to TRBJ1-5, with no clear D. Trimming shortened V by 3 bases and J by 2 bases, and 14 bases separated the two germline ends. This CDR3 is 15 amino acids long. Germline CDR1 and CDR2: DFQATT and SNEGSKA (reference sequence).